The entry that follows covers one T cell receptor (beta chain) sequence. The target of this receptor is not known. Base qualities are not at hand, and no much larger clone is one base apart. This specimen belongs to a study of blood T cell repertoires in COVID-19 (TCRdb year 2020). Study-wide context: The collaborator samples originated in the United States, Italy and Spain and spanned the acute and convalescent phases of COVID-19. The prospective study material was composed of cDNA or gDNA derived from T cells, B-cell-depleted T cells, or PBMCs. Deeply sampled blood TCRbeta repertoires from subjects exposed to, actively infected with, or recovered from COVID-19 were included in the dataset. The repertoires were released in a freely available public database intended as a resource for research on the immune response to SARS-CoV-2. Samples came from the ongoing ImmuneRACE study (first 160 participants) plus 1,254 subjects from 6 global collaborators. Sample metadata almost always included a de-identified subject ID, COVID-19 status, age in years and sex. Where HLA class I and class II types were available, the types were taken from metadata supplied by the sample provider, not from assay-based typing.

The germline V gene supplies CDR1 KGHSH and CDR2 LQKENI. Inclusive of the bounding cysteine and phenylalanine, the CDR3 is 15 residues long. Left in the record is the CDR3 DNA by itself, 45 bases read in frame from the first base. V is cut back by 0 bases and J by 0 bases, with 2 bases in the junction unmatched. The collaborating institutions used their own protocols to collect whole blood in K2EDTA tubes. For TCRbeta analysis, collaborators shipped samples in one of three forms: frozen whole blood, isolated PBMCs, or DNA extracted from either of those sample types. The paper's findings and limits, for the study overall: The amount of clinical and demographic metadata varied by source and participant and was provided uncurated.

TCRbeta CDR3 regions were amplified from genomic DNA by means of the immunoSEQ Assay, a bias-controlled multiplex PCR. As for how the authors treated the data: The number of nucleated cells in each sample was estimated from the amplification of reference gene primers within the assay. Sequence reads were collapsed and filtered to measure the absolute abundance of every unique TCRbeta CDR3 rearrangement. Productive Simpson clonality was computed per sample as the square root of Simpson's diversity index over productive rearrangements. What TCRdb holds here is the immuneACCESS table cut down to in-frame rearrangements. Part of the clones is not present; checked against another copy, under half of the missing clones reflect an unresolved V gene, and the others are unexplained. V and J calls and clone size come straight from that table; D and trimming were deduced from the DNA. The sample data list a few hundred thousand clones, and approximately 84% of these were observed just once. The ten largest clones take up around 9.2% of the sample.

Sequencing used peripheral blood. The chain uses TRBV18 and TRBJ2-7; 7 middle bases align to TRBD1. The TCR sequence derives from a human donor in a cohort sampled during active COVID-19. CDR3 sequence: CASSPPGTVSYEQYF. At the DNA level, the sequence is TGTGCCAGCTCACCACCCGGGACAGTCTCCTACGAGCAGTACTTC.